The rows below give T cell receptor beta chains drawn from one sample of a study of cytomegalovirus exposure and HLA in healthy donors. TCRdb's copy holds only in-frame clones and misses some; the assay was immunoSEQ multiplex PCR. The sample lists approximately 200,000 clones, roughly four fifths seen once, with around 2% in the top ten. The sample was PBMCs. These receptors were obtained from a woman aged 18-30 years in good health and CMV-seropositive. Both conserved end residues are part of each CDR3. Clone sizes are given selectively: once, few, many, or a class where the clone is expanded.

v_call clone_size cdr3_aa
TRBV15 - CATRGGADTQYF
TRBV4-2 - CASSQEGGGASEQFF
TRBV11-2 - CASSYGTGDSPLHF
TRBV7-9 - CASSLPGTYEQYF
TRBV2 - CASGELASGGEQFF
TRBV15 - CATSERGGFVEKLFF
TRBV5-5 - CASSPGQLIEPQHF
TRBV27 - CASSSRTAGGADTQYF
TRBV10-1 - CASSERLAGGTQYF
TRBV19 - CASTRGQTSYGYTF
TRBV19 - CASSILSGGRVYTEAFF
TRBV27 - CASSSGQGDGYTF
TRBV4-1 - CASSRILAGGTETQYF
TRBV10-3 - CATGLGTGGSIQETQYF
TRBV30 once CAWSVPVSGGTNEQFF
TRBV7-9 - CASSPTGGVIAGELFF
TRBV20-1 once CRVNRGTEAFF
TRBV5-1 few CASTPGQILYEQYF
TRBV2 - CASSDKETQYF
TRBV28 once CASTSEGGYGYTF
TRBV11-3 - CASSRGLANSNEQFF
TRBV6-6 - CASRRTGQVTEAFF
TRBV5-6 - CASSSETGLYGYTF
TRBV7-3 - CASKGTGASSPLHF
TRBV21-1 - CASSKPRGGSDLNTEAFF
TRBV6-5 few CASVQRGGPTDTQYF
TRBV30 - CAWKTFRTGLEEKLFF
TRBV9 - CASSEITTGGGGGYTF
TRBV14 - CASSHVPPGQGFITDTQYF
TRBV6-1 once CASCAGGSSYNSPLHF
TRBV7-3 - CASSYTGARYDEQFF
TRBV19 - CASSMGRIGEGETQYF
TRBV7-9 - CASSLDGGAYNEQFF
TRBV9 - CASRARQGNGGYTF
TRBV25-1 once CASSGVLRPSIAEQFF
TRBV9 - CASSPGLAGGLFGETQYF
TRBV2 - CASTFTGATNEKLFF
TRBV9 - CASSEAGDLQETQYF
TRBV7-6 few CASSQNTGGLETQYF
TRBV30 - CAWNTGPGNTIYF
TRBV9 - CASSPSGGSETQYF
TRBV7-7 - CASSPSAWETQYF
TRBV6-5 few CASSYRLGEAFF
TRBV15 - CATSRVGVDGYTF
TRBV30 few CAWRQGPDTEAFF
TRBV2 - CAEPGPRAIDEQFF
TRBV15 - CATSRGGQIYEQYF
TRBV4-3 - CASSQDRGTSGGARYNEQFF
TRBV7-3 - CASSLPRGTTDTQYF
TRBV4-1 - CASSRQRQETQYF
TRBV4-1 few CASSQVYAGQVRTQYF
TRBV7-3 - CASSFSRNTEAFF
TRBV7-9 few CASSLAGGASASPLHF
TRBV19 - CASSIRGQGGPGANVLTF
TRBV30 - CAWSVMAVSGANVLTF
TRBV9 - CASSVQGNTGELFF
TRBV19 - CASSNFGGVRSGNTIYF
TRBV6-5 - CASSYSDRGTEFF
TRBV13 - CASRRQGDTQYF